This T cell receptor (beta chain) was sequenced for a study of Ad26.COV2.S vaccination and SARS-CoV-2 variants (dated by TCRdb to 2020 to 2022). About the investigation overall: Vaccine-arm donors came from COV1001, a multicentre, randomized, double-blind, placebo-controlled phase I-IIa trial of Ad26.COV2.S in healthy adults. Ad26.COV2.S was given intramuscularly at 5x10^10 or 1x10^11 viral particles, as a single shot or as two shots 56 days apart. Blinding of investigators to trial group allocation was maintained during experiments and outcome assessment. TCRbeta repertoire sequencing was used to assess the specificity and breadth of SARS-CoV-2-reactive T cell receptors after Ad26.COV2.S vaccination. Trial participants were randomized into five groups of five, in which low-dose or high-dose Ad26.COV2.S was given once or twice, or placebo was given on both occasions. The TCR-sequenced set comprised about 30 samples: around 20 Ad26.COV2.S vaccine recipients, 5 placebo recipients and 8 SARS-CoV-2 convalescent individuals.

CDR1 and CDR2 are drawn from the germline V gene (reference sequence): WNHNN, SYGVQD. The CDR3 goes from the cysteine to the phenylalanine over 15 residues. The read is trimmed to its CDR3 DNA, 45 bases read in frame from base 1. Broad study findings and their caveats: Substantial breadth of spike-specific CD8+ and CD4+ T cell responses was reported after vaccination. Ad26.COV2.S recipients had higher spike-specific TCR breadth than placebo recipients (P = 0.0014). It was noted by the authors that total T cell responses may have been underestimated by the TCR breadth and depth analyses. The study was not powered for comparison of responses between vaccine doses or regimens. Non-spike TCR breadth was comparable between vaccine and placebo recipients, consistent with the vaccine containing only spike.

The immunoSEQ Assay was the method used to sequence TCRbeta CDR3 regions. After extraction, genomic DNA underwent amplification by bias-controlled multiplex PCR, followed by high-throughput sequencing. The paper's data handling went like this. To quantify the absolute abundance of every unique TCRbeta CDR3 region, sequences were collapsed and filtered. T cell fraction was estimated by normalization of TCRbeta template counts to usable DNA, with usable DNA being measured through amplification of reference genes present in all nucleated cells. Repertoire TCRs were annotated as SARS-CoV-2-specific by exact matching of V gene, CDR3 amino acid sequence and J gene to a known reactive TCR set. The reference SARS-CoV-2 TCR set came from MIRA and was filtered for enrichment in COVID-19-positive ImmuneCODE repertoires, removing public or cross-reactive TCRs. Based on the MIRA antigens, annotated TCRs were further analysed at the level of specific ORF or position within ORF. Breadth was defined as annotated unique rearrangements over total unique productive rearrangements; depth was the summed frequency of those rearrangements. TCR breadth was compared between groups using two-sided Wilcoxon rank-sum tests. TCRdb limited this immuneACCESS table to in-frame rearrangements with V and J called. A share of clones is missing; checked studies link under half to unresolved V genes, and the rest is unexplained. The V and J calls and the clone size are those of that table, but D and trimming were determined from the DNA. The sample table lists about 680,000 clones, roughly 90% of them with a count of one. The ten largest clones add up to approximately 1.5% of the sample.

In regard to this clone: Its antigen is unknown. Per-base qualities were not stored, and no clone one base away is much larger.

The meaning of the sample's treatment or condition label: some 20 received Ad26.COV2.S at low or high dose, single or two shots; about 5 received placebo; per-sample allocation not given. For vaccine and placebo recipients, repertoires were sequenced using samples collected on day 63 after the first injection. Between 29 July and 7 August 2020, Cohort 1b enrolled 25 adults aged 18-55 years at one site in Boston, USA. Ad26.COV2.S consisted of a replication-incompetent adenovirus type 26 vector by which a prefusion-stabilized SARS-CoV-2 spike protein from the original Wuhan strain was expressed. The specimen comprised peripheral blood, sampled in a trial of Ad26.COV2.S vaccine versus placebo. The V and J genes are TRBV10-1 and TRBJ2-3; TRBD2 lines up with 8 middle nucleotides. The TCR sequence derives from a person aged 18-60 years who received the Ad26.COV2.S COVID-19 vaccine or a placebo. This receptor carries the CDR3 CAELTSGGETDTQYF. The bases read TGCGCAGAACTCACCTCGGGGGGGGAGACAGATACGCAGTATTTT.